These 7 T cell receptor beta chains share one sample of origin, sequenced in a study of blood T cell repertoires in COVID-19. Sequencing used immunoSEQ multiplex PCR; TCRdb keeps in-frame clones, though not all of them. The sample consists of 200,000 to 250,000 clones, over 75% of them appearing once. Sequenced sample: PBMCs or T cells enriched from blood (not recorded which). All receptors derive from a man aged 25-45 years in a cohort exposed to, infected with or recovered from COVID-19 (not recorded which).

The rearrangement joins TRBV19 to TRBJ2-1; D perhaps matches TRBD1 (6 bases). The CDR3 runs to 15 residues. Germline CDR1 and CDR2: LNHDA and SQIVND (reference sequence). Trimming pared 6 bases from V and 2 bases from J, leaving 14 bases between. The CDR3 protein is CASSHDRSAYNEQFF. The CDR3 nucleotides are TGTGCCAGTAGCCATGACAGGAGTGCCTACAATGAGCAGTTCTTC.

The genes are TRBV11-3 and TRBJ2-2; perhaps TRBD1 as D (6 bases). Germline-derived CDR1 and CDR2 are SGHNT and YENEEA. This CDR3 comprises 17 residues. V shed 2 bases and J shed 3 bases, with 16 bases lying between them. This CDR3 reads CASSLNNPGVDTGELFF. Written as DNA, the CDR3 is TGTGCCAGCAGCTTAAATAACCCAGGGGTGGACACCGGGGAGCTGTTTTTT.

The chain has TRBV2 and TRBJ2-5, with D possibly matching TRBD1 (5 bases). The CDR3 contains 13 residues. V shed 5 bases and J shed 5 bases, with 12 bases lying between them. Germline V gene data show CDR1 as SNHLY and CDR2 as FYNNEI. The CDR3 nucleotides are TGTGCCAGCAGTTTGACATCAGGGGAGACCCAGTACTTC. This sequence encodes CASSLTSGETQYF.

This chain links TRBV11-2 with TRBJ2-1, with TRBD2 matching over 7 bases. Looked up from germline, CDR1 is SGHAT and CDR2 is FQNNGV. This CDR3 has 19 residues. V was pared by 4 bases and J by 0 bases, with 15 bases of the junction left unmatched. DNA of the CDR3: TGTGCCAGCAGCTCCCCATGGGCTAGCGGTCCGAGCTCCTACAATGAGCAGTTCTTC. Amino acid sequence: CASSSPWASGPSSYNEQFF. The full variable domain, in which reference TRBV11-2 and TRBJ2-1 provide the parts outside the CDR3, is EAGVAQSPRYKIIEKRQSVAFWCNPISGHATLYWYQQILGQGPKLLIQFQNNGVVDDSQLPKDRFSAERLKGVDSTLKIQPAKLEDSAVYLCASSSPWASGPSSYNEQFFGPGTRLTVL.

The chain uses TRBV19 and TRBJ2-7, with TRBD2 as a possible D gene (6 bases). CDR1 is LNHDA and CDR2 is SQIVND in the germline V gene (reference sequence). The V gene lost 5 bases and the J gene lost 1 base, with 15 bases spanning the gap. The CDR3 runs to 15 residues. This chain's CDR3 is CASSAGGLLSYEQYF. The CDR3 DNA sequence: TGTGCCAGTAGTGCCGGAGGGCTACTATCCTACGAGCAGTACTTC.

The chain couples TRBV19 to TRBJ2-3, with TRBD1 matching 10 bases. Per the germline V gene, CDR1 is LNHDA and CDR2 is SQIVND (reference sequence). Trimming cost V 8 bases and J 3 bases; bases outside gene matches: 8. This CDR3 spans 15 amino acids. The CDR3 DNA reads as TGTGCCAGTGAGACCGGGACAGGGGCGACAGATACGCAGTATTTT. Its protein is CASETGTGATDTQYF.

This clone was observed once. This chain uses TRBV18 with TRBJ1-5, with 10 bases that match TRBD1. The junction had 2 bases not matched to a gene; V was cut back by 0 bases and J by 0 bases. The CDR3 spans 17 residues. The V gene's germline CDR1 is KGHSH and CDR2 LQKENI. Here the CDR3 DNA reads TGTGCCAGCTCACCACCGGGACAGGGGTATAGCAATCAGCCCCAGCATTTT. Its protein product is CASSPPGQGYSNQPQHF.